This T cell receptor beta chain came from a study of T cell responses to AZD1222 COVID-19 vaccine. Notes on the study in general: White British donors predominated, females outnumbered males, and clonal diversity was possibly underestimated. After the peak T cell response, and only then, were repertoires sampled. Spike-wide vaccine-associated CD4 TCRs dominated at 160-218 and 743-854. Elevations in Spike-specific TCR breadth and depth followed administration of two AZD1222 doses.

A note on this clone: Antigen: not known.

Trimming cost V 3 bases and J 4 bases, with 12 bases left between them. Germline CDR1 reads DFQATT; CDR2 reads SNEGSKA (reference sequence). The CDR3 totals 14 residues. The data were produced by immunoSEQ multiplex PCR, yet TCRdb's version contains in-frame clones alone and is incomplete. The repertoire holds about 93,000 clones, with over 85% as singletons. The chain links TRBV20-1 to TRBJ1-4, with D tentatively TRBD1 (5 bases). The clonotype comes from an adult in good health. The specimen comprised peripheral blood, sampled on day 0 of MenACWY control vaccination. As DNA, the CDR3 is TGCAGTGCTAGTAAGGGACCTGATAATGAAAAACTGTTTTTT. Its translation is CSASKGPDNEKLFF.